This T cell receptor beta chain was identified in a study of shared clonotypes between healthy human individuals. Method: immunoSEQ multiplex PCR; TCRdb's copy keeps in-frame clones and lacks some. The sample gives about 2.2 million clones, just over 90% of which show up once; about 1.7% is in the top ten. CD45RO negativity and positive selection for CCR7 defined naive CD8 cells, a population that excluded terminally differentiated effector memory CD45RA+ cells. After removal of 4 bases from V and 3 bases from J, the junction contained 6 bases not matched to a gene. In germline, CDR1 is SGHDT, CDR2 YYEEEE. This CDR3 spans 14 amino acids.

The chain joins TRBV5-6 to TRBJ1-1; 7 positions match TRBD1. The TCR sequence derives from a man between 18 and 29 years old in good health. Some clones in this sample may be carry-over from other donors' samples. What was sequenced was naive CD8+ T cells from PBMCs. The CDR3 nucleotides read TGTGCCAGCAGCGTATACAGGGGAGACACTGAAGCTTTCTTT. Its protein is CASSVYRGDTEAFF.